These 23 T cell receptor beta chains came from one sample sequenced in a study of T cells in Graves' hyperthyroidism and ophthalmopathy. RNA transcripts yielded amplified TCR beta CDR3 regions. With the HTBI primer set, the TCR CDR3 went through a first round of RT-PCR. TCRdb ran MiXCR on the multiplex PCR reads and lists one entry per CDR3 protein. This sample has 400,000 or so distinct CDR3 sequences; 12% to 15% occur once, and the top ten carry roughly a fifth. Material: blood. The receptor set was obtained from a woman aged 60-75 years with Graves' ophthalmopathy.

In its sample, this clonotype was seen a few times. The V call is TRBV4-1, the J call TRBJ2-1, with 8 nucleotides matching TRBD1. CDR3 length equals 15 residues. In germline, CDR1 is MGHRA, CDR2 YSYEKL. The J segment lost 4 bases and the V segment lost 3 bases, leaving 5 bases of the junction unmatched. DNA for the CDR3: TGCGCCAGCAGCCAGGACAGGGTGGGTTACAATGAGCAGTTCTTC. Translated: CASSQDRVGYNEQFF.

This sequence joins TRBV10-3 and TRBJ1-5, with 8 bases identical to TRBD1. Trimming removed 4 bases from V and 8 bases from J; junction bases left unmatched: 7. CDR1 is ENHRY and CDR2 is SYGVKD in the germline V gene. The CDR3 spans 14 residues. The CDR3, as DNA: TGTGCCATCAGTGGTGACAGGGGAGTGGAGCCCCAGCATTTT. Translation gives CAISGDRGVEPQHF.

This clonotype was seen many times. The V call is TRBV25-1, the J call TRBJ2-5, with 11 bases fitting TRBD2. The trim removed 3 bases at V and 4 bases at J, leaving 10 bases unmatched. The CDR3 loop spans 17 amino acids. In germline, CDR1 is MGHDK, CDR2 SYGVNS. CDR3 DNA: TGTGCCAGCAGTGAGGCCCAACTAGCGGGAGCTAGAGAGACCCAGTACTTC. As protein: CASSEAQLAGARETQYF.

This clonotype showed up many times. J is TRBJ1-5 and V is TRBV27; the match to TRBD1 covers 7 bases. The germline gives CDR1 MNHEY, CDR2 SMNVEV (reference sequence). V trimming: 6 bases; J trimming: 9 bases; junction bases outside the gene matches: 8. The CDR3 extends over 13 amino acids. CDR3 bases: TGTGCCAGCAGCCCCGGACAGGTCGGGCCCCAGCATTTT. This encodes CASSPGQVGPQHF.

This clonotype appeared many times. The V gene is TRBV7-6, the J gene TRBJ2-3; D gene unclear. This CDR3 has 13 amino acids. The ends were cut back, 1 base at V and 6 bases at J, with 8 bases in the middle. The germline gives CDR1 SGHVS, CDR2 FNYEAQ. CDR3 bases: TGTGCCAGCAGCTTAGTTTTGCGGGATACGCAGTATTTT. Translating it yields CASSLVLRDTQYF.

This clonotype was detected ten times or more. The chain is built from TRBV6-2 or TRBV6-3 and TRBJ2-1, with 9 nucleotides matching TRBD1. There are 14 residues in the CDR3. V lost 4 bases, J lost 8 bases, and 6 bases stayed unmatched. Per the germline V gene, CDR1 is MNHEY and CDR2 is SVGEGT. CDR3 amino acids: CASSSGTGNDEQFF. Written as DNA, the CDR3 is TGTGCCAGCAGTTCCGGGACAGGGAACGATGAGCAGTTCTTC.

This clonotype appeared many times. The chain employs TRBV6-2 or TRBV6-3 and TRBJ2-7; D may be TRBD1 (5 bases). Per germline, CDR1 MNHEY and CDR2 SVGEGT. Trimming removed 2 bases at V and 3 bases at J, with 5 bases between. The CDR3 spans 12 residues. Here the CDR3 reads CASSYRGYEQYF. Here the CDR3 DNA reads TGTGCCAGCAGTTACAGGGGCTACGAGCAGTACTTC.

This clonotype was observed many times. This chain joins TRBV29-1 and TRBJ2-7; 9 bases agree with TRBD1. The CDR3 runs 15 residues. The germline CDR1 and CDR2 sequences are SQVTM and ANQGSEA. The V segment lost 6 bases and the J segment 2 bases; nucleotides outside the gene matches: 11. The CDR3 DNA sequence: TGCAGCGTCGCTCAGGGACAGGGCCTGACCTACGAGCAGTACTTC. Translated, it gives CSVAQGQGLTYEQYF.

The genes are TRBV12-3 or TRBV12-4 and TRBJ2-3; 8 nucleotides line up with TRBD1. With 3 bases clipped from V and 1 base from J, the junction kept 6 bases outside the gene matches. This CDR3 has 16 amino acids. This CDR3 reads CASSLAGGAGTDTQYF. The CDR3 bases are TGTGCCAGCAGTTTGGCAGGGGGCGCGGGCACAGATACGCAGTATTTT.

This clonotype came up a few times. The chain is built from TRBV19 and TRBJ1-1; TRBD1 agrees at 8 bases. Germline CDR1 and CDR2: LNHDA and SQIVND (reference sequence). The CDR3 has 14 residues. J was trimmed by 1 base and V by 7 bases; bases with no gene match: 5. This CDR3 is CASTPGGANTEAFF. The DNA of the CDR3 is TGTGCCAGTACCCCAGGGGGCGCGAACACTGAAGCTTTCTTT.

The rearrangement joins TRBV5-1 to TRBJ2-1; unclear D gene. From germline, CDR1 is SGHRS and CDR2 YFSETQ. The CDR3 length is 15 residues. Trimming shortened V by 4 bases and J by 0 bases, and 11 bases separated the two germline ends. CDR3 sequence: CASSPDPSSYNEQFF. The CDR3 DNA reads TGCGCCAGCAGCCCAGACCCAAGCTCCTACAATGAGCAGTTCTTC.

The gene calls are TRBV7-6 and TRBJ2-3; a possible D gene is TRBD2 (5 bases). The CDR3 runs 15 residues. Germline lookup yields CDR1 SGHVS and CDR2 FNYEAQ. With 5 bases removed from V and 6 bases from J, the gap between germline ends came to 18 bases. The CDR3 loop is CASSAGGLAGDTQYF. DNA of the CDR3: TGTGCCAGCAGCGCTGGTGGGCTAGCCGGGGATACGCAGTATTTT.

This clonotype has a count of ten or more. This chain joins TRBV28 and TRBJ2-2; D gene uncertain. Germline-derived CDR1 and CDR2 are MDHEN and SYDVKM. The V end lost 2 bases, the J end lost 4 bases, and 8 bases lay between the germline ends. This CDR3 comprises 14 residues. The CDR3 nucleotides read TGTGCCAGCAGTTTACAAGCGTTCACCGGGGAGCTGTTTTTT. Residues: CASSLQAFTGELFF.

The rearrangement joins TRBV20-1 to TRBJ2-7; 10 bases agree with TRBD2. The CDR3 length is 16 residues. J lost 5 bases, V lost 2 bases, and 12 bases had no gene match. Per germline, CDR1 DFQATT and CDR2 SNEGSKA (reference sequence). DNA of the CDR3: TGCAGTGCTAGACCCAGGACTAGCGGTCGAGTGGACGAGCAGTACTTC. This sequence encodes CSARPRTSGRVDEQYF.

The chain recombines TRBV7-9 with TRBJ2-7; 8 nucleotides agree with TRBD1. Germline V gene lookup returns CDR1 SEHNR and CDR2 FQNEAQ (reference sequence). Unmatched junction bases numbered 10, after V lost 5 bases and J lost 4 bases. The CDR3 is made up of 15 amino acids. CDR3 DNA sequence: TGTGCCAGCAGCCGTGACAGGGGCGATGGATACGAGCAGTACTTC. It is translated as CASSRDRGDGYEQYF. Full variable domain (missing parts from reference TRBV7-9 and TRBJ2-7): DTGVSQNPRHKITKRGQNVTFRCDPISEHNRLYWYRQTLGQGPEFLTYFQNEAQLEKSRLLSDRFSAERPKGSFSTLEIQRTEQGDSAMYLCASSRDRGDGYEQYFGPGTRLTVT.

The chain links TRBV11-2 to TRBJ2-1, with 14 bases that match TRBD2. V was pared by 2 bases and J by 9 bases, with 6 bases of the junction left unmatched. Looked up from germline, CDR1 is SGHAT and CDR2 is FQNNGV. The CDR3 length is 16 residues. The CDR3 spells CASSLRTSGRPGEQFF. For the CDR3, the DNA is TGTGCCAGCAGCTTAAGGACTAGCGGGAGGCCCGGTGAGCAGTTCTTC. The full variable domain, with the rest looked up from reference TRBV11-2 and TRBJ2-1, is EAGVAQSPRYKIIEKRQSVAFWCNPISGHATLYWYQQILGQGPKLLIQFQNNGVVDDSQLPKDRFSAERLKGVDSTLKIQPAKLEDSAVYLCASSLRTSGRPGEQFFGPGTRLTVL.

In this sample, this clonotype turned up a few times. This chain connects TRBV7-2 to TRBJ2-3; 13 bases map to TRBD2. With 5 bases clipped from V and 2 bases from J, the junction kept 7 bases outside the gene matches. The V gene's germline CDR1 is SGHTA and CDR2 FQGNSA. This CDR3 spans 17 amino acids. CDR3 region: CASSVRLAGGTTDTQYF. CDR3 DNA sequence: TGTGCCAGCAGCGTTCGACTAGCGGGAGGTACCACAGATACGCAGTATTTT.

On this clonotype: A read error may be the cause here, since a much bigger clone is one base away. The CDR3 here is CVSSENRDRKDTQYF. The CDR3 DNA follows: TGTGTCAGCAGTGAAAACAGGGATCGTAAAGATACGCAGTATTTT. V gene TRBV12-3 or TRBV12-4 combines with J gene TRBJ2-3; D possibly corresponds to TRBD1 (6 bases). This CDR3 has 15 residues.

In this sample, this clonotype turned up a few times. V usage is TRBV27 and J usage is TRBJ1-1, with D possibly being TRBD1 (5 bases). Per germline, CDR1 MNHEY and CDR2 SMNVEV (reference sequence). CDR3 length: 14 residues. The V end lost 2 bases, the J end lost 5 bases, and 12 bases lay between the germline ends. CDR3 nucleotide sequence: TGTGCCAGCAGTTTAATGGGCAGGGAAACTGAAGCTTTCTTT. Encoded protein: CASSLMGRETEAFF.

This clonotype was counted at least ten times. This chain links TRBV28 with TRBJ1-4, with 8 nucleotides matching TRBD1. This CDR3 region has 17 residues. Germline trimming cut 6 bases from V and 0 bases from J; bases unmatched to any gene: 9. Looked up from germline, CDR1 is MDHEN and CDR2 is SYDVKM. The CDR3 here is CASSLGTGKATNEKLFF. DNA of the CDR3: TGTGCCAGCAGCCTAGGGACAGGAAAAGCAACTAATGAAAAACTGTTTTTT.

This clonotype was observed many times. This chain connects TRBV5-1 to TRBJ1-3, with D hard to call. The V end lost 0 bases, the J end lost 4 bases, and 8 bases lay between the germline ends. The CDR3 has 14 residues. Germline V gene data show CDR1 as SGHRS and CDR2 as YFSETQ. CDR3 residues: CASSLADVGNTIYF. The CDR3 DNA follows: TGCGCCAGCAGCTTGGCCGACGTGGGAAACACCATATATTTT.

This clonotype was counted ten times or more. The chain employs TRBV3-1 and TRBJ1-1; D unresolved. Germline CDR1 LGHDT, CDR2 YNNKEL (reference sequence). V was cut by 4 bases and J by 2 bases, with 5 bases left in between. This CDR3 is built from 12 residues. CDR3 residues: CASSRVNTEAFF. The CDR3 nucleotides read TGTGCCAGCAGCCGGGTCAACACTGAAGCTTTCTTT.

This clonotype was seen a handful of times. This rearrangement joins TRBV19 to TRBJ1-5; D remains unclear. Germline-derived CDR1 and CDR2 are LNHDA and SQIVND (reference sequence). The CDR3 runs to 13 residues. V lost 4 bases, J lost 5 bases, and 9 bases lay in between. CDR3 nucleotide sequence: TGTGCCAGTAGTAACAGAATAGATCAGCCCCAGCATTTT. This sequence encodes CASSNRIDQPQHF.